A selection of T cell receptor beta chains follows, all from one sample in a study of T cell responses to AZD1222 COVID-19 vaccine. TCRdb's copy holds only in-frame clones and misses some; the assay was immunoSEQ multiplex PCR. The table has tens of thousands of clones, approximately 83% seen once. Sequences were derived from peripheral blood, sampled 28 days after the second AZD1222 dose. The receptor set was obtained from an adult who received the AZD1222 COVID-19 vaccine. The CDR3 runs from the conserved cysteine through the conserved F or W. D genes are given only for firm matches. Size is stated for part of the rows, as once, few or many counts, or as a class when the clone is expanded.

D gene	V gene	clone size	J gene	CDR3 DNA	CDR3 protein
.	TRBV5-4	many	TRBJ1-1	TGTGCCAGCAGCTTGGGGCAGGGGATGGACACTGAAGCTTTCTTT	CASSLGQGMDTEAFF
.	TRBV19	many	TRBJ2-1	TGTGCCAGTAGTTCCCGGGGCTACAATGAGCAGTTCTTC	CASSSRGYNEQFF
.	TRBV19	.	TRBJ2-3	TGTGCCAGTACGGGCAGGGGTATGGATACGCAGTATTTT	CASTGRGMDTQYF
.	TRBV5-1	.	TRBJ1-6	TGCGCCAGCAGCGGAGGACAGAATAATTCACCCCTCCACTTT	CASSGGQNNSPLHF
.	TRBV15	.	TRBJ1-1	TGTGCCACCAGCAGAGATAGGAACAGGGACACTGAAGCTTTCTTT	CATSRDRNRDTEAFF
.	TRBV6-5	.	TRBJ1-4	TGTGCCAGCCAGGGGAGGGGGACTAATGAAAAACTGTTTTTT	CASQGRGTNEKLFF
TRBD1	TRBV28	.	TRBJ1-5	TGTGCCATCCTAGGACAGGGGCATCAGCCCCAGCATTTT	CAILGQGHQPQHF
TRBD1	TRBV28	.	TRBJ1-1	TGTGCCAGCAAAGGGACAGGGGAAAAAGCTTTCTTT	CASKGTGEKAFF
.	TRBV5-6	.	TRBJ1-2	TGTGCCAGCAGCTTTAGGTGGACGGTAGCTAACTATGGCTACACCTTC	CASSFRWTVANYGYTF
TRBD1	TRBV10-3	few	TRBJ1-2	TGTGCCATCAGTGAGTCGGATATTACTGACAGGGTATATGGCTACACCTTC	CAISESDITDRVYGYTF
.	TRBV27	.	TRBJ1-1	TGTGCCAGCAGTCCGAGCATGAACACTGAAGCTTTCTTT	CASSPSMNTEAFF
TRBD2	TRBV30	.	TRBJ2-3	TGTGCCTGGAGTGACGGGAGGGCGGATACGCAGTATTTT	CAWSDGRADTQYF
.	TRBV28	once	TRBJ1-5	TGTGCCAGCAGAAACTCCGGGACAATGGGCAATCAGCCCCAGCATTTT	CASRNSGTMGNQPQHF
.	TRBV25-1	.	TRBJ1-1	TGTGCCAGCAGTGCACAGGGTTGGACTGAAGCTTTCTTT	CASSAQGWTEAFF
.	TRBV5-6	few	TRBJ2-3	TGTGCCAGCAGCTTTTTGGCAGGGGACACAGATACGCAGTATTTT	CASSFLAGDTDTQYF
.	TRBV11-2	.	TRBJ1-1	TGTGCCAGCAGCTCCGGCGGGGAGGGGGGATTCACTGAAGCTTTCTTT	CASSSGGEGGFTEAFF
TRBD2	TRBV27	.	TRBJ2-6	TGTGCCAGCAGGGGGGGGGTGGCTGGGGCCAACGTCCTGACTTTC	CASRGGVAGANVLTF
TRBD1	TRBV27	.	TRBJ1-5	TGTGCCAGCAGTCGGGACAGTCGAGGGTACAATCAGCCCCAGCATTTT	CASSRDSRGYNQPQHF
TRBD1	TRBV28	.	TRBJ1-2	TGTGCCAGCAGTCCGCCGGGACAGCCTGATTACTATGGCTACACCTTC	CASSPPGQPDYYGYTF
.	TRBV12-3/TRBV12-4	.	TRBJ1-1	TGTGCCAGCAGACGAGACAGAGAAGCTTTCTTT	CASRRDREAFF
.	TRBV20-1	.	TRBJ2-7	TGCAGTGCTAGTAAGGCAGAGGAGGGGCAGTACTTC	CSASKAEEGQYF
TRBD1	TRBV4-2	.	TRBJ1-2	TGTGCCAGCAGCCAAGATTCCGGGACAGCCAACTATGGCTACACCTTC	CASSQDSGTANYGYTF
.	TRBV6-5	.	TRBJ2-2	TGTGCCAGCAGTTTCCACACCGGGGAGCTGTTTTTT	CASSFHTGELFF
TRBD1	TRBV10-3	.	TRBJ1-2	TGTGCCATCAGTGAGACAGGGGGGGCTAACTATGGCTACACCTTC	CAISETGGANYGYTF
TRBD1	TRBV20-1	.	TRBJ1-2	TGCGCAGGGGGACAAAACTATGGCTACACCTTC	CAGGQNYGYTF
.	TRBV7-2	.	TRBJ2-1	TGTGCCAGCAGCTATGGGCGCTACAATGAGCAGTTCTTC	CASSYGRYNEQFF
.	TRBV18	.	TRBJ1-5	TGTGCCAGCTCACCACTCGCCGACAATCAGCCCCAGCATTTT	CASSPLADNQPQHF
.	TRBV6-5	once	TRBJ2-7	TGTGCCAGCAGCCCCAGACAAGAAGAGCAGTACTTC	CASSPRQEEQYF